This T cell receptor beta chain was found in a study of cytomegalovirus exposure and HLA in healthy donors (dated by TCRdb to the late 2010s). Regarding the complete study: According to an earlier analysis of a few hundred of the donors, roughly 180 million T cells yielded approximately 120 million unique TCR beta sequences and about 300 Gb of sequence data. An early release that covered approximately 600 HLA-typed donors contained approximately 320 gigabases of sequencing data and some 87 million unique TCR sequences. To study patterns of TCR occurrence, a later analysis re-analyzed previously published TCR beta repertoires from under 750 donors and added high-resolution HLA genotyping. The number of donors typed differed by locus, with about 629-630 for A, B, C, DRB1 and DQB1, roughly 520 for DQA1, 606 for DPA1, and some 450 for DPB1. In the later analysis, no new phenotypic data were used to find candidate immune exposures; instead, reliance was placed on TCR beta sequences and their occurrence across donors. Of the roughly 410 genotyped donors, 65% to 90% were placed in the genetic ancestry cluster associated with self-reported Caucasian donors. An earlier analysis of around 540 of the donors applied high-throughput TCR beta sequencing to assess whether each TCR beta V gene segment acted as functional or pseudogenic. Along with the approximately 700-subject first cohort, a separate validation cohort of over 90 different subjects was used. A later genetic analysis used genome-wide SNP genotypes for about 65% of the 666 donors, treating that subset as a discovery cohort. On average, approximately 250,000 unique TCR beta nucleotide sequences were sequenced per donor among 398 genotyped donors of the cohort, with around 19% of those sequences being non-productive. HLA typing included class I and class II loci at four-digit resolution. All discovery cohort repertoires had been generated using a single sequencing platform. The study combined high-throughput TCR immunosequencing, statistical association of individual TCRs with disease status, and machine learning to predict cytomegalovirus infection status. Roughly five DR-DQ haplotypes were handled as single units for association and clustering, since linkage in the cohort was strong. Using immunosequencing, the study profiled T cell repertoires from some 670 subjects and related those repertoires to cytomegalovirus serostatus. Donor age, sex, ethnicity and CMV serostatus were compiled together with the repertoire data. The study was designed to test whether signatures of past pathogen exposure could be identified by cataloging public T cell receptors. The investigation overall reported the following: It was suggested by the authors that the approach could potentially be generalized to other disease states and immunological phenotypes. Correlated functional status among segregating V segments might be attributable to linkage disequilibrium, but an unknown experimental factor could not be ruled out. In an earlier analysis of 450 to 750 of the donors, most TCR beta V segments appeared in productive rearrangements about 87% or about 30% of the time, broadly matching IMGT annotations. About 17 rarely observed V segments, including chromosome 9 orphons, were excluded from the earlier analysis of a few hundred of the donors because counts were too low. A few of the identified cytomegalovirus-associated TCR beta chains were confirmed in vitro to be specific for cytomegalovirus antigens. At a false discovery rate of 0.05, a later analysis linked 15,000 to 20,000 TCR beta sequences to specific HLA alleles. While some public TCRs were present in many individuals, most TCR sequences turned up only very rarely across donors. In a later genetic analysis, fewer N-insertions in productive TCRs were reported among donors in an Asian-associated ancestry cluster than the 666-donor mean. Because some donors lacked HLA typing at each locus, the association tests relied only on the typed subset. Only TCR beta chains were sequenced in this cohort, and the absence of alpha or paired-chain data limited detectable features. The classifier was reported to diagnose cytomegalovirus status with high specificity and sensitivity in both the original cohort and the validation cohort. In a later analysis, HLA-associated TCR beta chains showed more clonal expansion and lower generation probabilities than non-associated chains that were equally common. A cluster of highly shared sequence variants was judged likely to be a technical artifact of the sequencing pipeline. When HLA alleles, especially DR and DQ, strongly co-occurred, TCR associations were difficult to assign to individual alleles. In a later genetic analysis, a missense DCLRE1C variant was associated with V-gene and J-gene trimming of TCR beta chains, and the association was replicated in an independent cohort. Several of the top co-occurrence clusters appeared to be linked to parvovirus B19, influenza, CMV and Epstein-Barr virus, according to a later analysis. The only immune exposure information available for the cohort was CMV serostatus. In a later analysis, the rate of TCR association differed among HLA loci, with DRB1 alleles having the most associated TCRs and HLA-C alleles having the fewest. Presence/absence analyses assumed roughly uniform sequencing depth across donors, an assumption that may not hold. According to a later analysis, most CMV-associated TCR beta chains appeared to be HLA-restricted, and the HLA associations seemed to be driven largely by CMV exposure. The study gave a list of around 170 TCR beta chains associated with cytomegalovirus. A further reported finding was that TCR beta sequences accurately predicted the HLA-A and HLA-B alleles for most subjects in the first cohort. Some IMGT-functional V segments, including TRBV6-2 and TRBV6-3, could not be told apart with the 87-base-pair reads, so those segments were excluded.

On this clone: The antigen this receptor binds is unknown. The record has no base qualities; no much larger clone is one base away.

The cohort consisted of 600 or so healthy bone marrow donors. Cohort members were all nominally healthy when sampled, although unrecorded immune exposures were likely present. The donor tested CMV seropositive and was one of the 289 seropositive cohort members. Each donor provided a peripheral blood sample, and peripheral blood mononuclear cells were used for TCR beta sequencing. The Qiagen DNeasy Blood Extraction Kit was used to extract genomic DNA from the blood cell samples. The germline V gene (reference sequence) gives CDR1 as MNHEY and CDR2 as SMNVEV. At the junction V is shortened by 5 bases and J by 5 bases; bases outside the gene matches: 9. CDR3 length: 16 amino acids, cysteine to phenylalanine. This entry keeps only the CDR3 DNA: 48 bases, framed from base 1. The library was built by means of the immunoSEQ multiplex PCR assay. For the multiplex PCR, a mixture combining 60 forward primers for TCR Vbeta segments and 13 reverse primers for TCR Jbeta segments was used. A multiplex PCR assay on genomic DNA amplified the CDR3 region of rearranged TCR beta genes. The Illumina HiSeq System was used to sequence the amplified TCR beta libraries as 87-base-pair reads. Under the source paper's analysis protocol: A later analysis tallied 75 million to 85 million unique TCR beta chains across the approximately 670 repertoires, and approximately 12 million of those chains were shared by two or more donors. A nearest-neighbor algorithm error-corrected the raw reads and collapsed the reads into unique sequences, merging closely related sequences to remove PCR and sequencing errors. CDR3 sequences were aligned to IMGT reference sequences to assign V, D and J gene segments. For a sequence to be retained, at least a six-nucleotide match to both a V gene segment and a J gene segment was required. Rearrangements were classified as productive when the CDR3 lacked stop codons and remained in frame with V and J, and all other rearrangements were classified as non-productive. CDR3 was defined by IMGT convention, running from the second conserved V-encoded cysteine to the conserved J-encoded phenylalanine. The earlier analysis of fewer than 750 of the donors excluded sequences that lacked an unambiguous match to a single V gene segment. In an earlier analysis of approximately 500 of the donors, a V segment was called functional when productive rearrangements were above 56.7%, and segregating when the standard deviation between donors exceeded 5%. A statistical classification framework was developed to diagnose cytomegalovirus status using the catalog of TCR beta chain sequences. A later analysis assigned V and J genes by comparing TCR nucleotide sequences with IMGT/GENE-DB human TR gene sequences. Using the TCRdist pipeline, a later analysis assigned CDR3 sequences along with most-parsimonious VDJ recombination scenarios. In a later analysis, every TCR beta chain was defined by the combination of its CDR3 amino acid sequence and its V-gene family, and reads without a unique V-gene family were dropped. To address suspected cross-contamination and a sequencing artifact, a later analysis removed several hundred highly shared, low-generation-probability nucleotide sequences. For each public chain, a later analysis derived a clonal expansion index from normalized ranks of inferred template counts within each repertoire. Generation probabilities in a later analysis came from a VDJ recombination model fitted to out-of-frame rearrangements, and those results were checked against IGoR. A later analysis scored TCR-TCR, TCR-HLA and TCR-CMV co-occurrence with hypergeometric tests, applying a repertoire-size bias correction to TCR pairs. In a later analysis, false discovery rates were estimated by permuting HLA or CMV assignments 20 times. In a later analysis, co-occurring TCRs were grouped using DBSCAN, and TCRdist sequence similarity was added for clustering within HLA-allele-positive subsets. Co-occurrence clustering excluded repertoires with fewer than 30,000 or more than 120,000 public chains, plus five with anomalous nucleotide sharing. In its TCRdb copy, this immuneACCESS table keeps in-frame sequences only and misses some clones. Where compared with another copy, unresolved V genes explain less than half of these, and the others have no known cause. The V and J calls and clone size are taken from that table; D and trimming were inferred from the DNA. Present in this sample are some 150,000 clones, roughly four fifths of which were seen just once. Just over 8% of the sample rests with the top ten.

This clonotype was sampled from a woman aged 50 to 60 in good health and CMV-seropositive. The specimen was PBMCs. The chain is assembled from TRBV27 and TRBJ2-5; 12 nucleotides in the junction match TRBD2. For the CDR3, the sequence is CASSTRLAGVFETQYF. Here is the DNA: TGTGCCAGCAGTACCCGACTAGCGGGAGTGTTTGAGACCCAGTACTTC.